Sequencing of this T cell receptor beta chain was carried out in a study of response to subunit inactivated influenza vaccine (dated 2018 in TCRdb). For the wider study: Deep quantitative T cell receptor repertoire profiling was used in the study to track responses to a trivalent subunit inactivated influenza vaccine. Study-wide conclusions, independent of this receptor: It was suggested by the authors that each seasonal influenza vaccination may recruit only a limited number of new T cells.

The library was made by RT-PCR. TCRdb names Illumina HiSeq 2500 as the instrument used. Through fastp at Q25 and MiXCR, TCRdb rebuilt clones from the public reads, retaining in-frame beta chains. Rows merge per CDR3 protein into single entries with the most common DNA and genes. This sample gives about 520,000 distinct CDR3 sequences in total; 7.2% of them show up just once. Around 13% of the sample belongs to the ten largest clones. From a lookup of the germline V gene, CDR1 and CDR2 are SGHTA and FQGNSA. The junction shows trimming of 2 bases on V and 7 bases on J, and the gene matches do not reach 8 bases of it. The cysteine opens and the phenylalanine closes a CDR3 of 16 amino acids. Only the CDR3 DNA stays, 48 bases, in frame from base 1. There are many counts of this clonotype. Its antigen is still unknown. It has no much larger one-base neighbor in the sample; base qualities were not kept.

The sequencing used PBMCs from blood, collected about 24 months after vaccination. The sequence derives from a man aged 50 to 69 who received an inactivated influenza vaccine. Donor details come from another sample of the same person, matched by shared clones. The rearrangement combines TRBV7-2 with TRBJ1-6; 7 middle bases align to TRBD1. The CDR3 protein is CASSLRSTGSNSPLHF. The DNA sequence is as follows: TGTGCCAGCAGCTTAAGGTCGACAGGGTCGAATTCACCCCTCCACTTT.